The present TCR beta chain was sequenced within a study of blood T cell repertoires in COVID-19. Study context: The United States, Italy and Spain supplied acute and convalescent COVID-19 samples.

In the authors' workflow: It was from reference gene primer amplification that nucleated cell counts were estimated. The protocol was immunoSEQ multiplex PCR, while the TCRdb copy is restricted to in-frame clones and leaves out a portion. V and J calls and clone size are those listed in that table; D and trimming were worked out from the DNA. The sample includes 150,000 or so clones, just under 85% of them seen just once. The length of the CDR3 is 14 residues. This TCR derives from a woman in her 40s with active or convalescent COVID-19. Source material: peripheral blood. The chain recombines TRBV7-5 with TRBJ1-1; TRBD1 reflects the table's D call only, with no check against the DNA. TRBV7-5 is a pseudogene segment. The CDR3, as DNA: TGTGCCAGAAGTCTAGGGGGCCGGGACACTGAAGCTTTCTTT. This translates into CARSLGGRDTEAFF.